This TCR beta chain comes out of a study of OX40 agonist ivuxolimab in advanced cancers. As for the study in general: Prior checkpoint blockade (anti-PD-1, anti-PD-L1 or anti-CTLA-4) was permitted; approximately 44% had it. Study-wide points: Low normalized T-cell clonal expansion was additionally recorded for some nonresponders. Blood T cells, both CD4+ and CD8+, expanded clonally by week 6 at 0.1 to 3.0 mg/kg.

The V end lost 4 bases, the J end lost 8 bases, and 12 bases lay between the germline ends. The germline gives CDR1 LNHDA, CDR2 SQIVND (reference sequence). The CDR3 spans 13 residues. Some clones are missing from TCRdb's copy, which holds only in-frame ones; the method was immunoSEQ multiplex PCR. In the table there are 95,000 to 150,000 clones, around 93% of which are singletons. Regarding this clone: Its antigen is as yet unknown.

The sequencing used CD4+ or CD8+ T cells sorted from blood, collected in a trial of the OX40 agonist ivuxolimab. V gene TRBV19 combines with J gene TRBJ2-1; D is unclear. The sequence derives from an adult with an advanced solid tumor such as melanoma, head and neck, liver or kidney cancer. In DNA, the CDR3 is TGTGCCAGTAGTACGGACCTCGGTGATGAGCAGTTCTTC. Translating gives CASSTDLGDEQFF.